This is a list of T cell receptor beta chains from one sample in a study of vaccination effects on CD4 cells after COVID-19. These receptors' targets are unknown. TCRdb's table, derived via immunoSEQ multiplex PCR, lists solely in-frame clones and lacks some. This sample has around 45,000 clones, with 60% to 85% found just once. This sample comprised CD4+ T cells from PBMCs cultured without peptide, obtained before COVID-19 vaccination. The receptors derive from a human donor who had a prior SARS-CoV-2 infection. Both conserved end residues are part of each CDR3. The D gene is left open where the match is weak. Expanded clones get a size class; other rows say once, few or many, or leave the size out.

14,few,TRBV27,TRBJ2-7,-,CASKFRGGPYEQYF,TGTGCCAGCAAATTCCGAGGAGGTCCCTACGAGCAGTACTTC
17,-,TRBV5-4,TRBJ1-1,TRBD1,CASSHALTFRGGTEAFF,TGTGCCAGCAGCCATGCCCTGACCTTCAGGGGGGGCACTGAAGCTTTCTTT
15,-,TRBV15,TRBJ2-4,-,CATSRGGEVKNIQYF,TGTGCCACCAGCAGAGGGGGTGAGGTCAAAAACATTCAGTACTTC
11,-,TRBV15,TRBJ1-1,-,CATQRNTEAFF,TGTGCCACTCAGAGAAACACTGAAGCTTTCTTT
15,-,TRBV7-9,TRBJ1-2,-,CASSSAAGRVGGYTF,TGTGCCAGCAGCTCCGCTGCGGGACGGGTTGGAGGCTACACCTTC
17,-,TRBV3-1/TRBV3-2,TRBJ2-3,TRBD2,CASSQEVTSGRPDTQYF,TGTGCCAGCAGCCAAGAGGTGACTAGCGGGAGGCCAGATACGCAGTATTTT
14,-,TRBV2,TRBJ2-6,-,CASGKLLGANVLTF,TGTGCCAGCGGTAAACTTTTGGGGGCCAACGTCCTGACTTTC
14,-,TRBV10-3,TRBJ1-5,-,CAISNEFSDQPQHF,TGTGCCATCAGCAACGAGTTTTCGGATCAGCCCCAGCATTTT
15,few,TRBV7-2,TRBJ2-1,-,CASSSSLSSYNEQFF,TGTGCCAGCAGCTCCTCTCTGAGCTCCTACAATGAGCAGTTCTTC
12,-,TRBV6-5,TRBJ2-3,-,CASSYQSGTQYF,TGTGCCAGCAGTTACCAGTCAGGGACGCAGTATTTT
18,-,TRBV2,TRBJ2-1,TRBD2,CASSYSTSGLASYNEQFF,TGTGCCAGCAGTTACTCTACTTCGGGACTAGCGTCCTACAATGAGCAGTTCTTC
16,-,TRBV5-8,TRBJ2-7,-,CASSLGVRRSSYEQYF,TGTGCCAGCAGCTTGGGTGTGCGCCGGAGCTCCTACGAGCAGTACTTC
12,few,TRBV5-1,TRBJ2-7,-,CASSSLGYEQYF,TGCGCCAGCAGCTCGCTAGGTTACGAGCAGTACTTC
16,-,TRBV5-5,TRBJ1-5,TRBD1,CASSLARGTVNQPQHF,TGTGCCAGCAGCTTGGCTCGGGGGACAGTGAATCAGCCCCAGCATTTT
15,-,TRBV19,TRBJ1-6,-,CASTPVGHTNSPLHF,TGTGCCAGTACCCCTGTGGGACATACCAATTCACCCCTCCACTTT
15,few,TRBV5-8,TRBJ1-3,-,CASSLIRGRLDTIYF,TGTGCCAGCAGCTTGATAAGAGGGAGGCTAGACACCATATATTTT
15,-,TRBV4-2,TRBJ2-3,TRBD2,CASSHTSGGTDTQYF,TGTGCCAGCAGCCACACTAGCGGGGGCACAGATACGCAGTATTTT
13,-,TRBV7-8,TRBJ2-3,-,CASSLVGWDTQYF,TGTGCCAGCAGCTTAGTGGGTTGGGATACGCAGTATTTT
15,-,TRBV5-4,TRBJ2-5,-,CASSDGLPPQETQYF,TGTGCCAGCAGCGATGGACTACCACCCCAAGAGACCCAGTACTTC
15,-,TRBV18,TRBJ1-1,-,CASSLTQGLNTEAFF,TGTGCCAGCTCACTAACGCAGGGCCTGAACACTGAAGCTTTCTTT
17,once,TRBV2,TRBJ2-3,TRBD2,CASNERLSGRAVDTQYF,TGTGCCAGCAATGAAAGGCTTAGCGGGAGGGCCGTCGATACGCAGTATTTT
18,once,TRBV5-1,TRBJ2-1,TRBD1,CASSQAVDRAATYNEQFF,TGCGCCAGCAGCCAAGCCGTTGACAGGGCAGCCACCTACAATGAGCAGTTCTTC
14,few,TRBV6-5,TRBJ1-3,-,CASRDGYSGNTIYF,TGTGCCAGCAGGGACGGATACTCTGGAAACACCATATATTTT
15,-,TRBV24-1,TRBJ2-1,TRBD1,CATSDPTGDYNEQFF,TGTGCCACCAGTGATCCTACAGGGGACTACAATGAGCAGTTCTTC
15,once,TRBV7-3,TRBJ2-1,-,CASSLWLAPYNEQFF,TGTGCCAGCAGCTTATGGCTAGCGCCATACAATGAGCAGTTCTTC
16,-,TRBV9,TRBJ1-2,-,CASSVDWGAGWGGYTF,TGTGCCAGCAGCGTAGATTGGGGGGCCGGTTGGGGTGGCTACACCTTC
13,-,TRBV28,TRBJ1-2,-,CASSFLGTYGYTF,TGTGCCAGCAGTTTCTTGGGGACCTATGGCTACACCTTC
16,-,TRBV5-1,TRBJ2-2,TRBD2,CASSLEGGSVTGELFF,TGCGCCAGCAGCTTGGAGGGCGGGAGCGTCACCGGGGAGCTGTTTTTT
15,-,TRBV5-5,TRBJ2-7,TRBD2,CASSASSWEGTEQYF,TGTGCCAGCAGCGCTAGCTCCTGGGAGGGGACCGAGCAGTACTTC
12,-,TRBV7-8,TRBJ2-5,-,CASSHRPWTQYF,TGTGCCAGCAGCCACCGACCATGGACCCAGTACTTC
17,few,TRBV7-6,TRBJ1-3,TRBD1,CASSSHTGGSSGNTIYF,TGTGCCAGCAGCTCCCATACAGGGGGGAGCTCTGGAAACACCATATATTTT
17,-,TRBV3-1/TRBV3-2,TRBJ1-5,-,CASSQDHKRGPNQPQHF,TGTGCCAGCAGCCAAGACCACAAGCGGGGTCCGAATCAGCCCCAGCATTTT
17,-,TRBV11-2,TRBJ2-7,-,CASSLDWGPHDSYEQYF,TGTGCCAGCAGCTTAGATTGGGGACCTCACGACTCCTACGAGCAGTACTTC
14,-,TRBV5-6,TRBJ2-5,TRBD1,CASSPQGVQETQYF,TGTGCCAGCAGCCCACAGGGGGTCCAAGAGACCCAGTACTTC